Presented here are 16 T cell receptor beta chains from one specimen sequenced in a study of T cells in Graves' hyperthyroidism and ophthalmopathy. Researchers amplified the TCR beta CDR3 regions from RNA transcripts. The TCR CDR3 first-round RT-PCR relied on the HTBI primer set. MiXCR, run by TCRdb on the multiplex PCR reads, gives a single entry per CDR3 protein. The sample yields about 420,000 distinct CDR3 sequences, around 13% seen once. Sample: blood. Source of these receptors: a woman aged 18-29 years with Graves' hyperthyroidism.

V and J are TRBV19 and TRBJ2-3; tentatively, D is TRBD2 (5 bases). Germline CDR1 and CDR2: LNHDA and SQIVND (reference sequence). With 5 bases removed from V and 6 bases from J, the gap between germline ends came to 9 bases. This CDR3 comprises 12 residues. The chain's CDR3 is CASSGPGDTQYF. Here the CDR3 DNA reads TGTGCCAGTAGTGGTCCGGGGGATACGCAGTATTTT.

The rearrangement joins TRBV6-9 to TRBJ2-7; a weak D match, TRBD1 (6 bases). Germline lookup yields CDR1 MNHGY and CDR2 SVAAGI. The CDR3 sequence is 14 residues long. Trimming left V 2 bases short and J 3 bases short, with 11 bases between. The CDR3 DNA reads TGTGCCAGCAGTTATGGGCAGGGGATCTACGAGCAGTACTTC. It codes for CASSYGQGIYEQYF.

In its sample, this clonotype was seen many times. The chain is built from TRBV28 and TRBJ2-3, with D unclear. Germline CDR1 and CDR2: MDHEN and SYDVKM. This CDR3 has 15 residues. The V and J ends lost 1 base and 2 bases respectively, with 10 bases between them. The CDR3 is CASSLFSGNTDTQYF. DNA of the CDR3: TGTGCCAGCAGTTTATTTAGTGGGAACACAGATACGCAGTATTTT. Together with reference TRBV28 and TRBJ2-3, the CDR3 gives the full variable domain: DVKVTQSSRYLVKRTGEKVFLECVQDMDHENMFWYRQDPGLGLRLIYFSYDVKMKEKGDIPEGYSVSREKKERFSLILESASTNQTSMYLCASSLFSGNTDTQYFGPGTRLTVL.

This clonotype was recorded many times. This chain joins TRBV12-3 or TRBV12-4 and TRBJ1-4, with D unresolved. CDR3 length: 11 amino acids. Trimming took 3 bases from V and 8 from J, leaving 4 bases between them. The CDR3 coding sequence is TGTGCCAGCAGTTTTGGGGAAAAACTGTTTTTT. Protein sequence: CASSFGEKLFF.

This clonotype was counted at least ten times. This chain connects TRBV24-1 to TRBJ1-4; D not resolved. CDR3 length: 13 amino acids. Trimming removed 2 bases at V and 4 bases at J, with 4 bases between. Germline lookup yields CDR1 KGHDR and CDR2 SFDVKD. CDR3 sequence: CATSDSGNEKLFF. CDR3 bases: TGTGCCACCAGTGATTCCGGTAATGAAAAACTGTTTTTT.

The chain employs TRBV6-2 or TRBV6-3 and TRBJ1-4; D is ambiguous. This CDR3 has 14 amino acids. Trimming pared 5 bases from V and 7 bases from J, leaving 14 bases between. Germline assignment: CDR1 MNHEY and CDR2 SVGEGT. CDR3 nucleotides: TGTGCCAGCAGTCCGACAAGGCGGAGTGAAAAACTGTTTTTT. It is translated as CASSPTRRSEKLFF.

This clonotype was observed at least ten times. The genes are TRBV24-1 and TRBJ2-1, with D maybe TRBD2 (6 bases). V was shortened by 4 bases and J by 7 bases, with 25 bases between the two germline ends. Germline assignment: CDR1 KGHDR and CDR2 SFDVKD. CDR3 length equals 18 residues. The CDR3 loop reads CATSDPKGGTAFVNEQFF. The CDR3 nucleotides read TGTGCCACCAGTGACCCTAAGGGCGGGACTGCTTTTGTAAATGAGCAGTTCTTC.

This clonotype was seen repeatedly, ten times or more. The chain uses TRBV5-1 and TRBJ1-1, with D possibly matching TRBD1 (6 bases). This CDR3 has 16 amino acids. Germline V lookup: CDR1 SGHRS, CDR2 YFSETQ. V was cut by 6 bases and J by 0 bases, with 18 bases left in between. The CDR3, as DNA: TGCGCCAGCATGGGATTACCAGGGGCGATGAACACTGAAGCTTTCTTT. This codes for CASMGLPGAMNTEAFF.

This rearrangement joins TRBV4-2 to TRBJ2-3; D remains unclear. Per the germline V gene, CDR1 is LGHNA and CDR2 is YNFKEQ. The germline V and J ends were trimmed by 1 base and 3 bases, with 8 bases remaining between them. This CDR3 comprises 14 residues. CDR3 DNA: TGTGCCAGCAGCCAAGGATCAGAAACAGATACGCAGTATTTT. Protein sequence: CASSQGSETDTQYF.

The rearrangement uses TRBV6-4 and TRBJ2-3; D is possibly TRBD2 (5 bases). CDR1 is MRHNA and CDR2 is SNTAGT in the germline V gene. V shed 9 bases and J shed 2 bases, with 18 bases lying between them. The CDR3 runs to 15 residues. CDR3 DNA: TGTGCCAGTAGATCTACGGGGAACCCCACAGATACGCAGTATTTT. Protein product: CASRSTGNPTDTQYF.

This clonotype was seen many times. V and J are TRBV20-1 and TRBJ2-2, with 7 positions matching TRBD2. Germline V gene sequence: CDR1 DFQATT, CDR2 SNEGSKA (reference sequence). The V segment lost 3 bases and the J segment 3 bases; nucleotides outside the gene matches: 1. The CDR3 spans 13 residues. CDR3 loop: CSASGRHTGELFF. CDR3 bases: TGCAGTGCTAGCGGGAGGCACACCGGGGAGCTGTTTTTT.

This clonotype was seen at least ten times. This rearrangement joins TRBV27 to TRBJ1-2; D remains ambiguous. Deletions cut 4 bases from V and 4 bases from J, with 13 bases between. The CDR3 is 14 residues long. Germline CDR1 reads MNHEY; CDR2 reads SMNVEV (reference sequence). The CDR3 region is CASSSTTGFYGYTF. The CDR3 bases are TGTGCCAGCAGTTCCACGACGGGCTTCTATGGCTACACCTTC.

This chain joins TRBV19 and TRBJ1-2; TRBD1 is a possible D gene (6 bases). V gave up 8 bases and J gave up 4 bases, with 20 bases separating them. CDR3 length: 15 amino acids. Germline V CDR1 and CDR2: LNHDA, SQIVND (reference sequence). The chain's CDR3 is CASALSRGKGYGYTF. The CDR3 DNA sequence: TGTGCCAGTGCCCTTAGCAGGGGTAAAGGCTATGGCTACACCTTC.

This clonotype was found many times. This chain connects TRBV30 to TRBJ1-1; D is possibly TRBD1 (6 bases). Germline V gene sequence: CDR1 GTSNPN, CDR2 SVGIG (reference sequence). This CDR3 region has 14 residues. Trimming cost V 3 bases and J 1 base, with 12 bases left between them. The CDR3 nucleotides read TGTGCCTGGAGACAAGGACAGCGGAACACTGAAGCTTTCTTT. Translating gives CAWRQGQRNTEAFF.

The chain couples TRBV29-1 to TRBJ2-5, with 9 bases identical to TRBD1. The CDR3 extends over 16 amino acids. V dropped 8 bases and J dropped 2; count of bases not matched to a gene: 15. The V gene's germline CDR1 is SQVTM and CDR2 ANQGSEA. This CDR3 is CSSRTGDAQIQETQYF. CDR3 nucleotides: TGCAGCTCCCGGACAGGGGACGCCCAAATACAAGAGACCCAGTACTTC.

Ten or more counts support this clonotype. The chain couples TRBV7-9 to TRBJ2-7; 8 bases map to TRBD2. This CDR3 comprises 15 residues. V gave up 8 bases and J gave up 1 base; unmatched junction bases: 10. Germline V lookup: CDR1 SEHNR, CDR2 FQNEAQ (reference sequence). CDR3 sequence (DNA): TGTGCCAGCTCGGGCTTAGCGGGGTATTCCTACGAGCAGTACTTC. As protein: CASSGLAGYSYEQYF.